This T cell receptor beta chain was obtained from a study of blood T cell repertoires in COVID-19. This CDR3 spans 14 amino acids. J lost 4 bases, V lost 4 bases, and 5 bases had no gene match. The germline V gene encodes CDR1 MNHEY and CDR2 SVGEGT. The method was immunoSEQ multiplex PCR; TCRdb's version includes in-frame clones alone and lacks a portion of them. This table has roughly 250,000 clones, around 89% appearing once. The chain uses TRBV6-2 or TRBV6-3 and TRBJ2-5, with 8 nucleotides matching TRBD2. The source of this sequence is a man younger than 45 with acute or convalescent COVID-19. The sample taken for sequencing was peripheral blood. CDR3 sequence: CASSSRGGGETQYF. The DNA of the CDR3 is TGTGCCAGCAGTTCCCGGGGGGGCGGAGAGACCCAGTACTTC.